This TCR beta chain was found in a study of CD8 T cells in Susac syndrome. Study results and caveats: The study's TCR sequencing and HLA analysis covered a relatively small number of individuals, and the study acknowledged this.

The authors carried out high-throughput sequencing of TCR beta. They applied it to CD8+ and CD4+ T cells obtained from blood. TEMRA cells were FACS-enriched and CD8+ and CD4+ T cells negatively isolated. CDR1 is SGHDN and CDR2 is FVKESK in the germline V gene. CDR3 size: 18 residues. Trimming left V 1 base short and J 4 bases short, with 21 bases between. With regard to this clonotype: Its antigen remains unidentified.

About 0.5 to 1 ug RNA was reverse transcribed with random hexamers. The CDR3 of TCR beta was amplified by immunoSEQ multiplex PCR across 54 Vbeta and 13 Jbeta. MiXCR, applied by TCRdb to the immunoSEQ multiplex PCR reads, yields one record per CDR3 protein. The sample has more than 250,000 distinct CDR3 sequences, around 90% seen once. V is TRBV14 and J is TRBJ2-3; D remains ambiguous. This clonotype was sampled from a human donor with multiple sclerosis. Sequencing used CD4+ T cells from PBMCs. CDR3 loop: CASSQVVRGPPTPDTQYF. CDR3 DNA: TGTGCCAGCAGCCAAGTCGTGAGAGGACCCCCCACCCCAGATACGCAGTATTTT.